This record covers a single T cell receptor (beta chain). Its specificity is not known. Germline lookup yields CDR1 LGHNT and CDR2 FRNRAP. The length of the CDR3 is 14 residues. Trimming cost V 7 bases and J 3 bases; bases outside gene matches: 9. The data derive from a study of radiotherapy plus CTLA-4 blockade in lung cancer. Study findings and constraints: Early clone dynamics of blood T cells, plus interferon-beta, reportedly predicted response best.

Clones were read by immunoSEQ multiplex PCR, and TCRdb kept only the in-frame ones, dropping some. This table holds 25,000 to 35,000 clones, 60% to 80% found once. This TCR came from a human donor with non-small cell lung cancer whose response to radiotherapy plus ipilimumab could not be evaluated. The J gene is TRBJ2-7, the V gene TRBV12-5; 7 nucleotides line up with TRBD1. Sequencing was performed on peripheral blood, taken from a patient treated with radiotherapy plus ipilimumab. The CDR3 is CASAQGRQGYEQYF. The CDR3, as DNA: TGTGCTAGTGCCCAAGGGCGACAGGGCTACGAGCAGTACTTC.